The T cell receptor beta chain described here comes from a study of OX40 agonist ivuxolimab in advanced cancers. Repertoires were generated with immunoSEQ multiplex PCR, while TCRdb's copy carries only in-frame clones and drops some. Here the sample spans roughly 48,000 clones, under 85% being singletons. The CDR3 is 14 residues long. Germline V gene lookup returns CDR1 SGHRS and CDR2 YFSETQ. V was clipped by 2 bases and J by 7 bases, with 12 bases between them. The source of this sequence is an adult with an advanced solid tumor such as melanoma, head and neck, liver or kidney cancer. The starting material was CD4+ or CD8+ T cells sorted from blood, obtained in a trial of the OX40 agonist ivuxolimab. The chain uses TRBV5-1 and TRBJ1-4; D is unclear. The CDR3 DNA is TGCGCCAGCAGCTTTGGGAACAGCGCTGAAAAACTGTTTTTT. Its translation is CASSFGNSAEKLFF.